This TCR beta chain was recorded in a study of Graves' ophthalmopathy and Graves' hyperthyroidism. This clonotype was counted at least ten times. Scientists amplified the TCR beta CDR3 regions from RNA transcripts. HTBI-primed first-round RT-PCR preceded second-round multiplex PCR. TCRdb called the multiplex PCR reads again in MiXCR, with one record for every CDR3 protein. Among over a million distinct CDR3 sequences listed, about 36% were seen once. The V and J ends lost 2 bases and 5 bases, in that order; junction bases with no gene match: 9. The CDR3 is 15 residues long. In germline, CDR1 is SGHRS, CDR2 YFSETQ.

The origin of this receptor is an adult man with Graves' hyperthyroidism. What was sequenced was peripheral blood or thyroid tissue (not recorded which). The genes are TRBV5-1 and TRBJ2-5, with 7 positions matching TRBD2. CDR3 protein: CASSFGLVRDETQYF. The CDR3 DNA sequence: TGCGCCAGCAGCTTCGGACTAGTTCGCGATGAGACCCAGTACTTC.